This entry concerns a single TCR beta chain. This entry comes from a study of blood T cell repertoires in COVID-19. As processed by the authors: Estimates of nucleated cell counts were drawn from the amplification of reference gene primers. The method was immunoSEQ multiplex PCR; TCRdb's version includes in-frame clones alone and lacks a portion of them. D and trimming were read from the DNA, whereas the V and J calls and clone size are those reported in that table. The sample has about 92,000 clones, 87% seen once; the top ten hold around 16%. The sequenced material came from peripheral blood. The clonotype originates from an older woman with COVID-19, enrolled during active disease.

CDR3 bases: TGCGCCAGCAGCCAAGAATTTTTCGGCGGGGGTAATTCACCCCTCCACTTT. It codes for CASSQEFFGGGNSPLHF. The chain is built from TRBV4-3 and TRBJ1-6; a possible D gene is TRBD1 (5 bases). The CDR3 is made up of 17 amino acids. V lost 0 bases, J lost 6 bases, and 15 bases lay in between. Germline V lookup: CDR1 LGHNA, CDR2 YSLEER.